Listed here are 28 T cell receptor beta chains from one sample, sequenced in a study of blood T cell repertoires in COVID-19. Clones were sequenced by immunoSEQ multiplex PCR, and TCRdb holds only the in-frame ones, with some missing. The table lists 130,000 or so clones, roughly 80% of them singletons. What was sequenced was peripheral blood. The receptors shown here come from a human donor in a cohort sampled during active COVID-19.

V and J are TRBV5-1 and TRBJ2-5, with a possible D match to TRBD2 (5 bases). The CDR3 has 14 residues. The ends were cut back, 4 bases at V and 2 bases at J, with 12 bases in the middle. Per germline, CDR1 SGHRS and CDR2 YFSETQ. The CDR3 region is CASSTWTLQETQYF. CDR3 sequence (DNA): TGCGCCAGCAGCACCTGGACTCTACAAGAGACCCAGTACTTC.

The CDR3: CASSLISASGRTDTQYF. In DNA form, the CDR3 reads TGTGCCAGCAGCTTAATCTCGGCTAGCGGGCGCACAGATACGCAGTATTTT. The chain couples TRBV7-6 to TRBJ2-3; 8 bases are a match to TRBD2. This CDR3 is built from 17 residues. Germline CDR1 SGHVS, CDR2 FNYEAQ. Germline trimming cut 2 bases from V and 1 base from J; bases unmatched to any gene: 8.

The CDR3 is CASSDQGARNSPLHF. For the CDR3, the DNA is TGTGCCAGCAGTGACCAGGGGGCGAGGAATTCACCCCTCCACTTT. The V gene is TRBV2, the J gene TRBJ1-6; the match to TRBD1 covers 8 bases. The CDR3 sequence is 15 residues long. The trim removed 3 bases at V and 7 bases at J, leaving 5 bases unmatched. In germline, CDR1 is SNHLY, CDR2 FYNNEI.

The chain links TRBV7-2 to TRBJ2-3; 7 bases are a match to TRBD1. CDR3 length: 14 residues. V gave up 5 bases and J gave up 2 bases; unmatched junction bases: 4. The V gene's germline CDR1 is SGHTA and CDR2 FQGNSA. The CDR3 DNA sequence: TGTGCCAGCAGCAGGGACAGCTACACAGATACGCAGTATTTT. It translates to CASSRDSYTDTQYF.

The rearrangement uses TRBV11-2 and TRBJ2-7; D is perhaps TRBD2 (6 bases). Per the germline V gene, CDR1 is SGHAT and CDR2 is FQNNGV. V was pared by 3 bases and J by 6 bases, with 12 bases between. The CDR3 totals 13 residues. The CDR3: CASSFQEEGEQYF. Here the CDR3 DNA reads TGTGCCAGCAGCTTTCAGGAGGAGGGCGAGCAGTACTTC.

This clone is a singleton in its sample. The chain recombines TRBV7-2 with TRBJ2-7; perhaps TRBD2 as D (6 bases). Germline values: CDR1 SGHTA, CDR2 FQGNSA. The length of the CDR3 is 14 residues. V was shortened by 0 bases and J by 4 bases, with 10 bases between the two germline ends. The CDR3 spells CASSLAEGPYEQYF. As DNA, the CDR3 is TGTGCCAGCAGCTTAGCGGAGGGTCCTTACGAGCAGTACTTC.

A note on this clone: The junction departs from germline at one end; a sequencing error may be responsible. The chain recombines TRBV7-7 with TRBJ2-2, with 9 nucleotides matching TRBD2. This CDR3 comprises 17 residues. Germline V gene sequence: CDR1 SSHAT, CDR2 FNYEAQ (reference sequence). The CDR3 here is CASTQGSGGPVTGELFF. DNA for the CDR3: TGTGCTAGCACTCAAGGGAGCGGGGGGCCGGTCACCGGGGAGCTGTTTTTT.

This rearrangement joins TRBV10-2 to TRBJ1-6; the D is unclear. Trimming pared 2 bases from V and 10 bases from J, leaving 9 bases between. This CDR3 has 13 amino acids. Germline V lookup: CDR1 WSHSY, CDR2 SAAADI. The CDR3 reads CASSEQVGSPLHF. CDR3 in DNA: TGCGCCAGCAGTGAGCAGGTCGGCTCACCCCTCCACTTT.

The gene calls are TRBV5-1 and TRBJ1-2; 7 bases are shared with TRBD1. The CDR3 has 14 residues. With 0 bases clipped from V and 4 bases from J, the junction kept 3 bases outside the gene matches. CDR1 and CDR2 from the germline V gene are SGHRS and YFSETQ. CDR3 amino acids: CASSLDRGTYGYTF. The CDR3, as DNA: TGCGCCAGCAGCTTGGACAGGGGAACCTATGGCTACACCTTC.

The rearrangement links TRBV19 to TRBJ2-1; 12 bases match TRBD2. Trimming cost V 5 bases and J 4 bases; bases outside gene matches: 12. The CDR3 loop spans 18 amino acids. CDR1 is LNHDA and CDR2 is SQIVND in the germline V gene (reference sequence). The CDR3 reads CASSPRELAGGKYNEQFF. In DNA form, the CDR3 reads TGTGCCAGTAGTCCAAGGGAACTAGCGGGGGGAAAATACAATGAGCAGTTCTTC.

V and J are TRBV5-5 and TRBJ2-2, with 9 bases identical to TRBD1. The junction had 5 bases not matched to a gene; V was cut back by 4 bases and J by 4 bases. CDR1 SGHKS and CDR2 YYEKEE come from the germline V gene (reference sequence). CDR3 length equals 15 residues. The DNA of the CDR3 is TGTGCCAGCAGCCTACAGGGGGCGGGCACCGGGGAGCTGTTTTTT. It is translated as CASSLQGAGTGELFF.

This chain uses TRBV5-1 with TRBJ1-2; D call uncertain. Germline V gene sequence: CDR1 SGHRS, CDR2 YFSETQ. The CDR3 spans 12 residues. The V and J ends lost 4 bases and 4 bases respectively, with 8 bases between them. The CDR3 region is CASSEEFYGYTF. The DNA for the CDR3 is TGCGCCAGCAGCGAGGAGTTCTATGGCTACACCTTC. Drawing the rest from reference TRBV5-1 and TRBJ1-2, the complete variable domain is KAGVTQTPRYLIKTRGQQVTLSCSPISGHRSVSWYQQTPGQGLQFLFEYFSETQRNKGNFPGRFSGRQFSNSRSEMNVSTLELGDSALYLCASSEEFYGYTFGSGTRLTVV.

The rearrangement uses TRBV6-6 and TRBJ2-7, with D maybe TRBD1 (5 bases). The ends were cut back, 2 bases at V and 2 bases at J, with 13 bases in the middle. Germline CDR1 MNHNY, CDR2 SVGAGI (reference sequence). The CDR3 has 15 residues. The CDR3 region has the DNA TGTGCCAGCAGTTACGGGGCAGGACGCCCCTACGAGCAGTACTTC. As protein: CASSYGAGRPYEQYF.

The chain links TRBV10-3 to TRBJ2-3; 8 positions agree with TRBD2. The CDR3 spans 13 residues. The germline CDR1 and CDR2 sequences are ENHRY and SYGVKD. The V gene end was trimmed by 11 bases and the J gene end by 2 bases; junction bases not matched to a gene: 6. The CDR3 loop is CAFRAGVTDTQYF. DNA for the CDR3: TGTGCCTTTAGAGCGGGGGTCACAGATACGCAGTATTTT.

This clone appeared a few times. This rearrangement joins TRBV27 to TRBJ2-3, with 7 bases matching TRBD1. The trim removed 4 bases at V and 1 base at J, leaving 2 bases unmatched. The CDR3 loop spans 14 amino acids. Germline V gene lookup returns CDR1 MNHEY and CDR2 SMNVEV (reference sequence). The CDR3 protein is CASSSGQGTDTQYF. The CDR3 bases are TGTGCCAGCAGTTCAGGACAGGGCACAGATACGCAGTATTTT.

The V gene is TRBV5-1, the J gene TRBJ1-2, with 8 positions matching TRBD1. The ends lost 0 bases at V and 8 bases at J; junction bases unmatched: 6. The CDR3 is 14 residues long. CDR1 and CDR2 from the germline V gene are SGHRS and YFSETQ. This CDR3 is CASSLVETGEGYTF. The CDR3 DNA reads as TGCGCCAGCAGCTTGGTCGAGACAGGGGAGGGCTACACCTTC.

This sequence joins TRBV5-6 and TRBJ1-5, with D perhaps matching TRBD1 (5 bases). Germline values: CDR1 SGHDT, CDR2 YYEEEE. V was cut by 4 bases and J by 3 bases, with 11 bases left in between. This CDR3 has 14 residues. The DNA for the CDR3 is TGTGCCAGCAGCAGACAGCCAATCAATCAGCCCCAGCATTTT. This encodes CASSRQPINQPQHF.

This clone was found once. J is TRBJ1-4 and V is TRBV2; D might be TRBD1 (5 bases). The V and J ends lost 7 bases and 5 bases respectively, with 11 bases between them. CDR1 is SNHLY, CDR2 FYNNEI, per germline. The CDR3 contains 13 residues. The CDR3 nucleotides are TGTGCCAGCATGGAGGGACTAAATGAAAAACTGTTTTTT. Translation gives CASMEGLNEKLFF.

The J gene is TRBJ1-4, the V gene TRBV5-6; D is possibly TRBD1 (5 bases). The germline CDR1 and CDR2 sequences are SGHDT and YYEEEE. This CDR3 spans 14 amino acids. V lost 1 base and J lost 10, with 14 bases in between. The DNA for the CDR3 is TGTGCCAGCAGCTTGTGGCAGGGCGGGAGAAAACTGTTTTTT. Translated: CASSLWQGGRKLFF.

The chain recombines TRBV28 with TRBJ2-1, with D possibly TRBD1 on 5 matching bases. The CDR3 runs 16 residues. Germline V lookup: CDR1 MDHEN, CDR2 SYDVKM. V shed 5 bases and J shed 2 bases, with 16 bases lying between them. CDR3 bases: TGTGCCAGCAGTCAATTGGACAAGGGAACCTACAATGAGCAGTTCTTC. It yields the protein CASSQLDKGTYNEQFF.

In this sample, this clone turned up a few times. V is TRBV2 and J is TRBJ2-3; D is possibly TRBD2 (5 bases). The V gene lost 5 bases and the J gene lost 3 bases, with 18 bases spanning the gap. The V gene's germline CDR1 is SNHLY and CDR2 FYNNEI. The CDR3 runs to 16 residues. CDR3 residues: CASSRTVSLLTDTQYF. The CDR3 DNA sequence: TGTGCCAGCAGTCGGACTGTATCCCTACTAACAGATACGCAGTATTTT.

The rearrangement uses TRBV11-1 and TRBJ2-2, with a tentative D call TRBD1 (7 bases). CDR3 size: 16 residues. Germline CDR1 is SGHAT and CDR2 is FQDESV (reference sequence). V dropped 1 base and J dropped 4 bases, with 13 bases sitting between them. The CDR3: CASSLGMQGGTGELFF. CDR3 coding DNA: TGTGCCAGCAGCTTAGGCATGCAGGGGGGCACCGGGGAGCTGTTTTTT.

V is TRBV10-1 and J is TRBJ1-1; possibly TRBD1 for D (5 bases). CDR3 length: 14 residues. Trimming cost V 0 bases and J 10 bases, with 15 bases left between them. Germline values: CDR1 WNHNN, CDR2 SYGVQD (reference sequence). The chain's CDR3 is CASSESIPGVAAFF. DNA of the CDR3: TGCGCCAGCAGTGAGTCGATTCCGGGGGTCGCAGCTTTCTTT.

The chain has TRBV21-1 and TRBJ1-6; TRBD1, the table's D call, lacks a check against the DNA. TRBV21-1 is a documented pseudogene. The CDR3 is made up of 16 amino acids. The CDR3 coding sequence is TGTGCCAGCAGCAAATCGGGCAGGGAAATTAATTCACCCCTCCACTTT. Translation: CASSKSGREINSPLHF.

V and J are TRBV4-1 and TRBJ1-6; D not certain. The length of the CDR3 is 17 residues. Trimming left V 0 bases short and J 6 bases short, with 15 bases between. Germline lookup yields CDR1 MGHRA and CDR2 YSYEKL. The CDR3: CASSQDPYSRFNSPLHF. Written as DNA, the CDR3 is TGCGCCAGCAGCCAAGACCCTTACAGCCGATTTAATTCACCCCTCCACTTT.

This chain connects TRBV19 to TRBJ2-6; D might be TRBD1 (6 bases). Looked up from germline, CDR1 is LNHDA and CDR2 is SQIVND (reference sequence). The ends were cut back, 7 bases at V and 4 bases at J, with 17 bases in the middle. This CDR3 contains 16 residues. The CDR3 loop is CASNPDRRRGANVLTF. Written as DNA, the CDR3 is TGTGCCAGTAATCCCGACAGGCGTCGCGGGGCCAACGTCCTGACTTTC.

This clone was seen once. The V and J genes are TRBV3-1 (or the pseudogene TRBV3-2) and TRBJ2-1; D unresolved. The V end was cut by 4 bases, the J end by 9 bases, with 19 bases between. This CDR3 comprises 15 residues. The germline V gene has CDR1 LGHDT and CDR2 YNNKEL (reference sequence). CDR3 nucleotides: TGTGCCAGCAGCCCCACGGTCCCCGTTTACCCTGAGCAGTTCTTC. Its translation: CASSPTVPVYPEQFF.

Only one count was recorded for this clone. The chain is built from TRBV7-8 and TRBJ2-7; 9 bases are a match to TRBD1. CDR3 size: 14 residues. Unmatched junction bases numbered 3, after V lost 4 bases and J lost 2 bases. Looked up from germline, CDR1 is SGHVS and CDR2 is FQNEAQ. In DNA form, the CDR3 reads TGTGCCAGCAGCTGGGACAGGGTAGCCTACGAGCAGTACTTC. Translation gives CASSWDRVAYEQYF.